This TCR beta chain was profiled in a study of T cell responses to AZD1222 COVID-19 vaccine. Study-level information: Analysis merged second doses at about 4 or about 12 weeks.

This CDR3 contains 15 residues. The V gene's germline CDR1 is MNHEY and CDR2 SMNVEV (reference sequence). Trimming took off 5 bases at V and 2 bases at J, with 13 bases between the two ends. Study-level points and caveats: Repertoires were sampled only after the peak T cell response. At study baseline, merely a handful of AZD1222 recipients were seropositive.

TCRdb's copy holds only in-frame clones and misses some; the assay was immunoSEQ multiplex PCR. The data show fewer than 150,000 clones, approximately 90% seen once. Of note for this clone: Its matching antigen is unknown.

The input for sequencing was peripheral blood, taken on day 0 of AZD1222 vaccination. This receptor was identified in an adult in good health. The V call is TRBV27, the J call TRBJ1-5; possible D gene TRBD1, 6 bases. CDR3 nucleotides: TGTGCCAGCAGTCAACAGGGTCGAGGCAATCAGCCCCAGCATTTT. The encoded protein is CASSQQGRGNQPQHF.